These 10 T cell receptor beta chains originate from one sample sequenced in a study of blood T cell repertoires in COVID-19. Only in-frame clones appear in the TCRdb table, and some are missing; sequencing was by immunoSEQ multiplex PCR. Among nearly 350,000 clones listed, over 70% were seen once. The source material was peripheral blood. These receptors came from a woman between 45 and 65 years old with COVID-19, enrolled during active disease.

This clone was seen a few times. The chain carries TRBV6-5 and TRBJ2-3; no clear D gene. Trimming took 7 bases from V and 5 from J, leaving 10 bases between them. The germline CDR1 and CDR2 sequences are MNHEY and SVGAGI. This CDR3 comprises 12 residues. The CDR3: CASTGIGDTQYF. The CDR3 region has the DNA TGTGCCAGCACGGGTATAGGAGATACGCAGTATTTT.

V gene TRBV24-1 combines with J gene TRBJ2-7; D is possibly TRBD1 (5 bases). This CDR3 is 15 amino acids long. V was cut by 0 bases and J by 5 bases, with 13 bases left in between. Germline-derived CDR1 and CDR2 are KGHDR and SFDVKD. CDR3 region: CATSDLGAGFHEQYF. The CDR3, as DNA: TGTGCCACCAGTGATTTGGGGGCAGGGTTCCACGAGCAGTACTTC.

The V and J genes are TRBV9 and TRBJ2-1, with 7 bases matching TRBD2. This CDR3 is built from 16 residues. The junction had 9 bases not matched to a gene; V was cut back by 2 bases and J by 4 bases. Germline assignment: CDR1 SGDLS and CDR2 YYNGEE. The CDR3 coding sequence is TGTGCCAGCAGCGTTGGGGTAGCGGGTTTATACAATGAGCAGTTCTTC. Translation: CASSVGVAGLYNEQFF.

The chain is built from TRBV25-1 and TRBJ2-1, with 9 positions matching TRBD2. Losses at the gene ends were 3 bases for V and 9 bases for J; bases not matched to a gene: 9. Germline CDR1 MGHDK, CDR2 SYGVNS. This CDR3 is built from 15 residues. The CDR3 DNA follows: TGTGCCAGCAGTGACAAAGCGGGAGGATGGAGTGAGCAGTTCTTC. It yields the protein CASSDKAGGWSEQFF.

In DNA, the CDR3 is TGTGCCAGCAGCTTAAACTTAGTCCGGGACAACAACAATGAGCAGTTCTTC. Protein product: CASSLNLVRDNNNEQFF. The gene calls are TRBV7-3 and TRBJ2-1; D is perhaps TRBD1 (6 bases). The CDR3 has 17 residues. The germline CDR1 and CDR2 sequences are SGHTA and FQGTGA. The V end was cut by 1 base, the J end by 5 bases, with 18 bases between. The full variable domain, completed using reference TRBV7-3 and TRBJ2-1, is GAGVSQTPSNKVTEKGKYVELRCDPISGHTALYWYRQSLGQGPEFLIYFQGTGAADDSGLPNDRFFAVRPEGSVSTLKIQRTERGDSAVYLCASSLNLVRDNNNEQFFGPGTRLTVL.

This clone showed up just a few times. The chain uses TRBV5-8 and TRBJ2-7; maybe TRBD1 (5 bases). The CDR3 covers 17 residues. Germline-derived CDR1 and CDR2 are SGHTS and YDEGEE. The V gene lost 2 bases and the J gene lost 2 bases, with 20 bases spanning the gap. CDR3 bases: TGTGCCAGCAGCTTTTCTTGGAAGGCCAGGGTAACCTACGAGCAGTACTTC. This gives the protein CASSFSWKARVTYEQYF.

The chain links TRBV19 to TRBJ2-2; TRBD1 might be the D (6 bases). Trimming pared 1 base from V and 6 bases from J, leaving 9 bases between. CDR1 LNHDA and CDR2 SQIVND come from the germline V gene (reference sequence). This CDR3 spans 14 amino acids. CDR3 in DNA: TGTGCCAGTAGTATAGGGGACACCTCCGGGGAGCTGTTTTTT. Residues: CASSIGDTSGELFF.

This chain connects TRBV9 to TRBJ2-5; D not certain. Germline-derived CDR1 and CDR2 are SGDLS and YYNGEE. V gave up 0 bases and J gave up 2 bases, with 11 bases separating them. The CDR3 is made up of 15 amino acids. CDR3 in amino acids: CASSVDWYRQETQYF. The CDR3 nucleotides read TGTGCCAGCAGCGTAGATTGGTACCGGCAAGAGACCCAGTACTTC.

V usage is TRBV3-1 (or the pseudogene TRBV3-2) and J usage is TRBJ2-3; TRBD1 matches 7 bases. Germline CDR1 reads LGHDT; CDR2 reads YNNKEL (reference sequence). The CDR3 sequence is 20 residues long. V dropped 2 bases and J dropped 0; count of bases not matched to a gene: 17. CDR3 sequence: CASSQLVGQPSFPSTDTQYF. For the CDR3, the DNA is TGTGCCAGCAGCCAATTGGTGGGACAGCCGTCCTTCCCTAGCACAGATACGCAGTATTTT.

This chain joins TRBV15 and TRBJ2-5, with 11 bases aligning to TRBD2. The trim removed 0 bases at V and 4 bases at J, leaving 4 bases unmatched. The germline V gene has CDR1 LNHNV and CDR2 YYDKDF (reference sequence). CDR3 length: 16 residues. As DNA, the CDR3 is TGTGCCACCAGCAGAGATCGACTAGCGGGGCTAGAGACCCAGTACTTC. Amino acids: CATSRDRLAGLETQYF. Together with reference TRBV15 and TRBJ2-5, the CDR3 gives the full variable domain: DAMVIQNPRYQVTQFGKPVTLSCSQTLNHNVMYWYQQKSSQAPKLLFHYYDKDFNNEADTPDNFQSRRPNTSFCFLDIRSPGLGDTAMYLCATSRDRLAGLETQYFGPGTRLLVL.